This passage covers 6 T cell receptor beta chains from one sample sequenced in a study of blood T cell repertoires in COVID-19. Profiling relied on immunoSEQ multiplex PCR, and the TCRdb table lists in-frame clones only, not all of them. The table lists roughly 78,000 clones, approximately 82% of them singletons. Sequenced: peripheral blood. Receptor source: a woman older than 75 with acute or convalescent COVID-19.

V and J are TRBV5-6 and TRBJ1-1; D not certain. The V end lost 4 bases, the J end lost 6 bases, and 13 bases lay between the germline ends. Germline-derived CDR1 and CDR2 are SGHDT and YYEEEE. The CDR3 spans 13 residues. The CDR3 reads CASSDRTGAEAFF. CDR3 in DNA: TGTGCCAGCAGCGACCGGACTGGCGCTGAAGCTTTCTTT.

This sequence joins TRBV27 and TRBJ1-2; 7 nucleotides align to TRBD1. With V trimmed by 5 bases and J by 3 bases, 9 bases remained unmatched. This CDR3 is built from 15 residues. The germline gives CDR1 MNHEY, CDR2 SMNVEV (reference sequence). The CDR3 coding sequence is TGTGCCAGCAGTCCGTACCGGGACAGTGACTATGGCTACACCTTC. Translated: CASSPYRDSDYGYTF.

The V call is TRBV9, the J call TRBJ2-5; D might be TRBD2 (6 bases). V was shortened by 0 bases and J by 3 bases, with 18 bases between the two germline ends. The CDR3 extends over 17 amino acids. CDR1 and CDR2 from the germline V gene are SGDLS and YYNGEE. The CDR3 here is CASSVDTRGTLKETQYF. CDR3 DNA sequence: TGTGCCAGCAGCGTAGACACCCGGGGGACTTTAAAAGAGACCCAGTACTTC.

Here the CDR3 reads CSVDPSGGGYTF. CDR3 sequence (DNA): TGCAGCGTTGACCCCTCGGGCGGGGGCTACACCTTC. The chain carries TRBV29-1 and TRBJ1-2; D not certain. Germline values: CDR1 SQVTM, CDR2 ANQGSEA. There are 12 residues in the CDR3. The V and J ends lost 3 bases and 8 bases respectively, with 13 bases between them. The whole variable domain, remainder taken from reference TRBV29-1 and TRBJ1-2, is SAVISQKPSRDICQRGTSLTIQCQVDSQVTMMFWYRQQPGQSLTLIATANQGSEATYESGFVIDKFPISRPNLTFSTLTVSNMSPEDSSIYLCSVDPSGGGYTFGSGTRLTVV.

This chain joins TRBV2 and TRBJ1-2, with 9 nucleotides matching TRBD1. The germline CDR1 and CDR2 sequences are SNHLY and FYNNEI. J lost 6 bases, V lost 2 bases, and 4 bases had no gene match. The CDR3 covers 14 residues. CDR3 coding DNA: TGTGCCAGCAGTGAATACAGGGGGCCTGATGGCTACACCTTC. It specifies CASSEYRGPDGYTF.

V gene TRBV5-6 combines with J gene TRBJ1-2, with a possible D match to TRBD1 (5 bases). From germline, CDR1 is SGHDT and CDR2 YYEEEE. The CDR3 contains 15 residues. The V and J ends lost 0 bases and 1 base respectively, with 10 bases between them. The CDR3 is CASSLVRADNYGYTF. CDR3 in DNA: TGTGCCAGCAGCTTGGTCAGGGCCGATAACTATGGCTACACCTTC.